A single sample gave rise to the 27 T cell receptor beta chains below, sequenced in a study of blood T cell repertoires in COVID-19. The repertoire was sequenced with immunoSEQ multiplex PCR; TCRdb's copy has only in-frame clones and lacks some. Altogether tens of thousands of clones are present, about four fifths being singletons, with the ten largest covering 2.5% to 3%. The sequencing input was peripheral blood. The receptors stem from a man aged 50 to 60 with acute or convalescent COVID-19.

The V call is TRBV7-3, the J call TRBJ2-2; the match to TRBD2 covers 9 bases. The V gene end was trimmed by 5 bases and the J gene end by 2 bases; junction bases not matched to a gene: 12. Germline values: CDR1 SGHTA, CDR2 FQGTGA. The CDR3 extends over 18 amino acids. The CDR3 is CASSTRSSGSSNTGELFF. The CDR3 nucleotides read TGTGCCAGCAGCACACGGAGTAGCGGGAGCTCCAACACCGGGGAGCTGTTTTTT.

The rearrangement joins TRBV19 to TRBJ2-3, with 7 bases that match TRBD2. This CDR3 has 17 residues. Germline-derived CDR1 and CDR2 are LNHDA and SQIVND (reference sequence). V lost 4 bases, J lost 3 bases, and 13 bases stayed unmatched. Written as DNA, the CDR3 is TGTGCCAGTAGTAATAGTAGGCAGGGAGGGTTGACAGATACGCAGTATTTT. Residues: CASSNSRQGGLTDTQYF.

This clone has just a few counts. The chain recombines TRBV7-8 with TRBJ2-3; 7 nucleotides agree with TRBD2. The CDR3 has 15 amino acids. J was trimmed by 0 bases and V by 5 bases; bases with no gene match: 5. CDR1 and CDR2 (germline): SGHVS, FQNEAQ. CDR3 DNA sequence: TGTGCCAGCAGCCCCCTACTAGCGAGCACAGATACGCAGTATTTT. It codes for CASSPLLASTDTQYF. The full variable domain, completed using reference TRBV7-8 and TRBJ2-3, is GAGVSQSPRYKVAKRGQDVALRCDPISGHVSLFWYQQALGQGPEFLTYFQNEAQLDKSGLPSDRFFAERPEGSVSTLKIQRTQQEDSAVYLCASSPLLASTDTQYFGPGTRLTVL.

The rearrangement links TRBV7-6 to TRBJ1-6; D gene unclear. The V end lost 2 bases, the J end lost 10 bases, and 12 bases lay between the germline ends. CDR1 is SGHVS, CDR2 FNYEAQ, per germline. This CDR3 contains 14 residues. DNA for the CDR3: TGTGCCAGCAGCTTATCTCAGGATGGCTCACCCCTCCACTTT. It encodes CASSLSQDGSPLHF.

The rearrangement uses TRBV9 and TRBJ2-3; D is possibly TRBD1 (6 bases). The CDR3 runs 15 residues. The V end was cut by 3 bases, the J end by 0 bases, with 11 bases between. CDR1 is SGDLS, CDR2 YYNGEE, per germline. CDR3 bases: TGTGCCAGCAGCGGAGCAGGGGATAGCACAGATACGCAGTATTTT. Translation: CASSGAGDSTDTQYF.

The chain links TRBV27 to TRBJ2-7; 8 bases line up with TRBD1. Germline V gene sequence: CDR1 MNHEY, CDR2 SMNVEV (reference sequence). This CDR3 is built from 14 residues. V lost 2 bases and J lost 7; bases outside the gene matches: 7. The CDR3 DNA sequence: TGTGCCAGCAGTTTACATCAGGGGGCGTTAGAGCAGTACTTC. Protein product: CASSLHQGALEQYF.

There are a few counts of this clone. The rearrangement links TRBV9 to TRBJ2-1; a weak D match, TRBD2 (5 bases). This CDR3 spans 15 amino acids. Per the germline V gene, CDR1 is SGDLS and CDR2 is YYNGEE. V was pared by 4 bases and J by 7 bases, with 18 bases between. The DNA for the CDR3 is TGTGCCAGCAGCTTTCAGGCTAGCCACGGGAATGAGCAGTTCTTC. It encodes CASSFQASHGNEQFF. The whole variable domain, remainder taken from reference TRBV9 and TRBJ2-1, is DSGVTQTPKHLITATGQRVTLRCSPRSGDLSVYWYQQSLDQGLQFLIQYYNGEERAKGNILERFSAQQFPDLHSELNLSSLELGDSALYFCASSFQASHGNEQFFGPGTRLTVL.

This chain uses TRBV7-6 with TRBJ2-5, with D hard to call. The CDR3 runs to 17 residues. V was trimmed by 1 base and J by 5 bases, leaving 20 bases between them. From germline, CDR1 is SGHVS and CDR2 FNYEAQ. CDR3 in amino acids: CASSLGWRITPRETQYF. CDR3 DNA sequence: TGTGCCAGCAGCTTAGGCTGGAGAATCACACCTCGGGAGACCCAGTACTTC.

This clone was counted between two and nine times. The chain is built from TRBV19 and TRBJ1-6; TRBD1 is a possible D gene (6 bases). V gave up 3 bases and J gave up 6 bases, with 9 bases separating them. Per germline, CDR1 LNHDA and CDR2 SQIVND (reference sequence). This CDR3 is 14 amino acids long. CDR3 residues: CASSMRGFNSPLHF. CDR3 nucleotides: TGTGCCAGTAGTATGAGGGGGTTTAATTCACCCCTCCACTTT.

The gene calls are TRBV5-8 and TRBJ1-2, with 8 bases lining up with TRBD1. CDR3 length: 14 amino acids. The V segment lost 5 bases and the J segment 4 bases; nucleotides outside the gene matches: 7. CDR1 SGHTS and CDR2 YDEGEE come from the germline V gene. CDR3: CASRPDRDPYGYTF. Here the CDR3 DNA reads TGTGCCAGCAGGCCGGACAGGGATCCCTATGGCTACACCTTC.

CDR3 bases: TGTGCCAGCTCACCGGTGGCGAAAGGGGCTGAAGCTTTCTTT. Protein: CASSPVAKGAEAFF. The chain employs TRBV18 and TRBJ1-1; possibly TRBD1 for D (5 bases). Trimming took off 3 bases at V and 6 bases at J, with 14 bases between the two ends. CDR1 KGHSH and CDR2 LQKENI come from the germline V gene. CDR3 size: 14 residues.

The chain couples TRBV13 to TRBJ2-1, with a possible D match to TRBD2 (6 bases). CDR3 size: 14 residues. Germline-derived CDR1 and CDR2 are PRHDT and FYEKMQ (reference sequence). The V end lost 5 bases, the J end lost 4 bases, and 12 bases lay between the germline ends. The CDR3 loop is CASSPGLLYNEQFF. Here the CDR3 DNA reads TGTGCCAGCAGCCCGGGACTCCTGTACAATGAGCAGTTCTTC.

The rearrangement links TRBV11-3 to TRBJ2-2; D ambiguous. Trimming took 2 bases from V and 2 from J, leaving 9 bases between them. Germline CDR1 is SGHNT and CDR2 is YENEEA. The CDR3 totals 15 residues. The DNA for the CDR3 is TGTGCCAGCAGCTTAAACGAGCTAAACACCGGGGAGCTGTTTTTT. It translates to CASSLNELNTGELFF.

The rearrangement links TRBV13 to TRBJ2-5, with TRBD2 matching 8 bases. The CDR3 is 15 residues long. Germline V gives CDR1 PRHDT, CDR2 FYEKMQ (reference sequence). V shed 1 base and J 5 bases; nucleotides not matched to a gene: 6. The CDR3 here is CASSLVRGAVETQYF. The CDR3 nucleotides read TGTGCCAGCAGCTTAGTGCGGGGGGCGGTGGAGACCCAGTACTTC.

The chain is built from TRBV6-5 and TRBJ2-5; D is uncertain. Germline V gene lookup returns CDR1 MNHEY and CDR2 SVGAGI. The V and J ends lost 5 bases and 5 bases respectively, with 15 bases between them. The CDR3 consists of 14 residues. CDR3 DNA: TGTGCCAGCAGTCCCCTTGCAACAAGTGAGACCCAGTACTTC. Translated: CASSPLATSETQYF.

The chain links TRBV6-4 to TRBJ2-3; 11 nucleotides line up with TRBD2. V dropped 3 bases and J dropped 1; count of bases not matched to a gene: 0. Germline CDR1 and CDR2: MRHNA and SNTAGT. This CDR3 is 15 amino acids long. CDR3 protein: CASSETSGGTDTQYF. CDR3 in DNA: TGTGCCAGCAGTGAGACTAGCGGGGGCACAGATACGCAGTATTTT.

Here the CDR3 reads CASSLPDRDQPQHF. CDR3 in DNA: TGTGCCAGCAGCTTACCGGACAGGGATCAGCCCCAGCATTTT. The genes are TRBV7-2 and TRBJ1-5, with 8 bases matching TRBD1. CDR3 length: 14 residues. Germline-derived CDR1 and CDR2 are SGHTA and FQGNSA. The V and J ends lost 2 bases and 5 bases, in that order; junction bases with no gene match: 2.

This clone was seen only once. The chain recombines TRBV6-5 with TRBJ1-5; possible D gene TRBD1, 5 bases. Germline V lookup: CDR1 MNHEY, CDR2 SVGAGI. V gave up 10 bases and J gave up 2 bases, with 15 bases separating them. This CDR3 spans 14 amino acids. CDR3 sequence reads: CATWTLLGNQPQHF. The CDR3 coding sequence is TGTGCCACATGGACACTACTCGGCAATCAGCCCCAGCATTTT.

This rearrangement joins TRBV11-2 to TRBJ1-5; D not certain. The germline CDR1 and CDR2 sequences are SGHAT and FQNNGV. V was clipped by 4 bases and J by 5 bases, with 9 bases between them. The CDR3 length is 13 residues. CDR3 bases: TGTGCCAGCAGCTCCCATCCGGATCAGCCCCAGCATTTT. This encodes CASSSHPDQPQHF.

This rearrangement joins TRBV27 to TRBJ2-7; 7 bases are shared with TRBD2. This CDR3 contains 15 residues. The V gene end was trimmed by 0 bases and the J gene end by 3 bases; junction bases not matched to a gene: 5. Looked up from germline, CDR1 is MNHEY and CDR2 is SMNVEV (reference sequence). CDR3 DNA sequence: TGTGCCAGCAGTTTATCGATCGCTAGCGGCTACGAGCAGTACTTC. It specifies CASSLSIASGYEQYF.

V usage is TRBV9 and J usage is TRBJ1-1; 9 bases are shared with TRBD1. The CDR3 has 14 amino acids. Trimming at V came to 4 bases and at J to 4 bases, leaving 5 bases not matched to a gene. Germline V gives CDR1 SGDLS, CDR2 YYNGEE. This CDR3 reads CASSIQGASTEAFF. CDR3 coding DNA: TGTGCCAGCAGCATACAGGGGGCGAGCACTGAAGCTTTCTTT. Drawing the rest from reference TRBV9 and TRBJ1-1, the complete variable domain is DSGVTQTPKHLITATGQRVTLRCSPRSGDLSVYWYQQSLDQGLQFLIQYYNGEERAKGNILERFSAQQFPDLHSELNLSSLELGDSALYFCASSIQGASTEAFFGQGTRLTVV.

The V and J genes are TRBV6-5 and TRBJ1-4; 8 nucleotides line up with TRBD1. Unmatched junction bases numbered 7, after V lost 2 bases and J lost 8 bases. Germline V gene sequence: CDR1 MNHEY, CDR2 SVGAGI. The CDR3 has 15 residues. The CDR3 here is CASSYQTGVGEKLFF. The CDR3 DNA follows: TGTGCCAGCAGTTACCAGACAGGGGTGGGGGAAAAACTGTTTTTT.

This clone was seen a single time. This rearrangement joins TRBV29-1 to TRBJ2-5, with D uncertain. Germline V gene data show CDR1 as SQVTM and CDR2 as ANQGSEA. The CDR3 has 12 residues. The ends were cut back, 1 base at V and 5 bases at J, with 8 bases in the middle. CDR3 sequence (DNA): TGCAGCGTTGAAGGCAACCGGGAGACCCAGTACTTC. This translates into CSVEGNRETQYF.

The CDR3 DNA sequence: TGTGCCAGTAGTATCATCGGTGGACAGAGTAATGAAAAACTGTTTTTT. This codes for CASSIIGGQSNEKLFF. The V gene is TRBV19, the J gene TRBJ1-4; perhaps TRBD1 as D (6 bases). Germline CDR1 is LNHDA and CDR2 is SQIVND (reference sequence). The CDR3 runs 16 residues. The germline V and J ends were trimmed by 3 bases and 4 bases, with 15 bases remaining between them. The whole variable domain, remainder taken from reference TRBV19 and TRBJ1-4, is DGGITQSPKYLFRKEGQNVTLSCEQNLNHDAMYWYRQDPGQGLRLIYYSQIVNDFQKGDIAEGYSVSREKKESFPLTVTSAQKNPTAFYLCASSIIGGQSNEKLFFGSGTQLSVL.

This chain joins TRBV3-1 (or the pseudogene TRBV3-2) and TRBJ2-7; 11 positions agree with TRBD2. Germline assignment: CDR1 LGHDT and CDR2 YNNKEL (reference sequence). CDR3 length equals 15 residues. Trimming at V came to 4 bases and at J to 3 bases, leaving 5 bases not matched to a gene. The CDR3 bases are TGTGCCAGCAGCCCTAGACTAGCGGGGTACTACGAGCAGTACTTC. Amino acids: CASSPRLAGYYEQYF.

The rearrangement links TRBV6-5 to TRBJ2-1; 10 bases are a match to TRBD2. V trimming: 6 bases; J trimming: 2 bases; junction bases outside the gene matches: 4. The CDR3 consists of 15 residues. In germline, CDR1 is MNHEY, CDR2 SVGAGI. The CDR3 sequence: CASSLSGRPYNEQFF. The CDR3 coding sequence is TGTGCCAGCAGCCTTAGCGGGAGGCCCTACAATGAGCAGTTCTTC.

This clone was counted between two and nine times. J is TRBJ1-2 and V is TRBV5-1, with TRBD1 as a possible D gene (6 bases). The CDR3 runs 15 residues. Germline assignment: CDR1 SGHRS and CDR2 YFSETQ. V shed 4 bases and J shed 1 base, with 14 bases lying between them. The CDR3 nucleotides are TGCGCCAGCAGCACGGACAGTGGGAATAACTATGGCTACACCTTC. The encoded protein is CASSTDSGNNYGYTF.